These 5 T cell receptor beta chains originate from one sample sequenced in a study of OX40 agonist ivuxolimab in advanced cancers. Library preparation was by the immunoSEQ multiplex PCR assay. TCRdb re-hosts the immuneACCESS table, in-frame sequences only. Its copies lack some clones; in the studies checked, an unresolved V gene accounts for under half of them, and the cause for the rest is not known. In this sample the table shows 55,000 to 65,000 clones, 86% of which occur a single time. The top ten hold 0.85% to 1% of the sample. The input for sequencing was CD4+ or CD8+ T cells sorted from blood, taken in a trial of the OX40 agonist ivuxolimab. The receptors stem from an adult with an advanced solid tumor such as melanoma, head and neck, liver or kidney cancer.

For this clone: The sample has other DNA sequences that encode this CDR3 too. The V gene is TRBV18, the J gene TRBJ2-7, with D possibly TRBD1 on 6 matching bases. Trimming took off 3 bases at V and 5 bases at J, with 17 bases between the two ends. The CDR3 contains 15 residues. CDR1 and CDR2 (germline): KGHSH, LQKENI. CDR3 coding DNA: TGTGCCAGCTCACCGCTCCCGCCAGGGGCGAACGAGCAGTACTTC. Translating gives CASSPLPPGANEQYF.

This rearrangement joins TRBV28 to TRBJ2-3, with a weak D call TRBD2 (6 bases). Germline CDR1 reads MDHEN; CDR2 reads SYDVKM. The CDR3 runs 13 residues. Trimming took off 6 bases at V and 4 bases at J, with 11 bases between the two ends. CDR3 sequence: CASRITGADTQYF. The CDR3, as DNA: TGTGCCAGCAGGATTACGGGGGCAGATACGCAGTATTTT.

The chain carries TRBV7-2 and TRBJ2-1; D remains ambiguous. CDR1 is SGHTA and CDR2 is FQGNSA in the germline V gene. The CDR3 extends over 13 amino acids. V was trimmed by 1 base and J by 10 bases, leaving 11 bases between them. The CDR3 sequence is CASSLGLQAEQFF. The DNA for the CDR3 is TGTGCCAGCAGCTTAGGCCTTCAAGCGGAGCAGTTCTTC.

The CDR3 nucleotides are TGCGCCAGCAGCCCTTTTGAAGGCGGGGAGCTGTTTTTT. Protein sequence: CASSPFEGGELFF. This chain joins TRBV5-1 and TRBJ2-2; D gene uncertain. V was trimmed by 4 bases and J by 7 bases, leaving 11 bases between them. The CDR3 totals 13 residues. Germline V gene lookup returns CDR1 SGHRS and CDR2 YFSETQ.

The CDR3, as DNA: TGTGCCAGAAAACAGGGGCCCCTAGAGCAGTTCTTC. This gives the protein CARKQGPLEQFF. The chain employs TRBV6-1 and TRBJ2-1, with TRBD1 matching over 7 bases. The CDR3 consists of 12 residues. V lost 9 bases and J lost 10; bases outside the gene matches: 9. The germline gives CDR1 MNHNS, CDR2 SASEGT.